A selection of T cell receptor beta chains follows, all from one sample in a study of T cell repertoires in cytomegalovirus infection. TCRdb re-derived calls from the reads in MiXCR, one entry per CDR3 protein. This table has over 120,000 distinct CDR3 sequences, over 30% appearing once. No antigens are known for them. Specimen: CD8+ T cells from cultured PBMCs, collected from culture after CMV antigen stimulation. The origin of the receptors is a human donor in good health (CMV status not recorded). Some clones in this sample may be carry-over from other donors' samples. The CDR3 runs from the conserved cysteine through the conserved F or W. D genes are given only for firm matches. Clone size appears in some rows only: once, few, many, or a class for an expanded clone.

v_call	clone_size	j_call	d_call	cdr3_length	cdr3_aa	cdr3_nt
TRBV27	.	TRBJ1-5	.	15	CASSLNGNSNQPQHF	TGTGCCAGCAGTTTAAACGGGAATAGCAATCAGCCCCAGCATTTT
TRBV6-2/TRBV6-3	.	TRBJ1-2	.	12	CAISDSVYGYTF	TGTGCCATCAGTGACAGCGTATATGGCTACACCTTC
TRBV14	.	TRBJ2-5	TRBD2	18	CASSQEPLAGVWKETQYF	TGTGCCAGCAGCCAAGAGCCCCTAGCGGGGGTATGGAAAGAGACCCAGTACTTC
TRBV11-2	.	TRBJ2-1	.	14	CASSLVPANNEQFF	TGTGCCAGCAGCTTAGTTCCGGCTAACAATGAGCAGTTCTTC
TRBV11-2	.	TRBJ2-3	TRBD1	15	CASRQGQLGTDTQYF	TGTGCCAGCAGACAGGGACAGCTAGGCACAGATACGCAGTATTTT
TRBV27	.	TRBJ1-4	TRBD1	16	CASRAQGQGTNEKLFF	TGTGCCAGCAGGGCACAGGGGCAGGGGACTAATGAAAAACTGTTTTTT
TRBV6-6	.	TRBJ1-2	.	13	CASSPLDLQGYTF	TGTGCCAGCAGTCCGCTGGACCTACAAGGCTACACCTTC
TRBV5-5	.	TRBJ1-5	.	13	CASSSWGNQPQHF	TGTGCCAGCAGCAGCTGGGGCAATCAGCCCCAGCATTTT
TRBV7-9	few	TRBJ2-3	TRBD1	17	CASSFAGTGGITDTQYF	TGTGCCAGCAGCTTCGCCGGGACAGGGGGTATCACAGATACGCAGTATTTT
TRBV12-3/TRBV12-4	.	TRBJ1-1	.	16	CASSWGGGALHTEAFF	TGTGCCAGCAGTTGGGGGGGGGGAGCCCTCCACACTGAAGCTTTCTTT
TRBV24-1	.	TRBJ2-2	.	14	CATARRGNTGELFF	TGTGCCACCGCGCGACGGGGTAACACCGGGGAGCTGTTTTTT
TRBV6-2/TRBV6-3	many	TRBJ2-3	.	17	CASSYSKGGEDADTQYF	TGTGCCAGCAGTTACTCGAAGGGCGGGGAGGACGCAGATACGCAGTATTTT
TRBV28	.	TRBJ1-5	.	14	CASSFAQDYQPQHF	TGTGCCAGCAGTTTTGCGCAGGATTATCAGCCCCAGCATTTT
TRBV27	.	TRBJ2-3	.	16	CASSLSLRQGTDTQYF	TGTGCCAGCAGTTTATCGTTGAGGCAGGGGACAGATACGCAGTATTTT
TRBV7-1	.	TRBJ1-2	TRBD1	13	CASSSRGWYGYTF	TGTGCCAGCAGCTCCAGGGGGTGGTATGGCTACACCTTC
TRBV18	.	TRBJ2-5	TRBD2	16	CASSPQLAGNQETQYF	TGTGCCAGCTCACCTCAACTAGCGGGGAACCAAGAGACCCAGTACTTC
TRBV7-8	.	TRBJ2-6	.	17	CASSLTEFSSGANVLTF	TGTGCCAGCAGCTTAACAGAGTTCTCTTCTGGGGCCAACGTCCTGACTTTC
TRBV7-9	few	TRBJ2-5	.	13	CASSELGLETQYF	TGTGCCAGCAGCGAGCTGGGTTTGGAGACCCAGTACTTC
TRBV4-1	few	TRBJ2-2	.	14	CASSPLQSTGELFF	TGCGCCAGCAGCCCGTTACAGTCCACCGGGGAGCTGTTTTTT
TRBV28	many	TRBJ2-7	TRBD1	14	CASSLSGQGYEQYF	TGTGCCAGCAGTTTATCTGGACAGGGTTACGAGCAGTACTTC
TRBV24-1	.	TRBJ2-3	.	15	CATSGTSEGADTQYF	TGTGCCACCAGTGGTACCTCAGAGGGTGCAGATACGCAGTATTTT
TRBV2	.	TRBJ1-5	.	15	CASSEGAASNQPQHF	TGTGCCAGCAGTGAAGGGGCAGCTAGCAATCAGCCCCAGCATTTT
TRBV28	.	TRBJ2-1	TRBD2	16	CASSSPGLADYNEQFF	TGTGCCAGCAGTTCACCGGGACTAGCGGACTACAATGAGCAGTTCTTC
TRBV12-3/TRBV12-4	few	TRBJ1-1	.	13	CASSLAGNPEAFF	TGTGCCAGCAGTTTAGCGGGGAACCCTGAAGCTTTCTTT
TRBV7-9	few	TRBJ1-5	.	14	CASSLAQSGWPQHF	TGTGCCAGCAGCTTAGCGCAGTCAGGGTGGCCCCAGCATTTT
TRBV7-9	.	TRBJ2-5	TRBD1	15	CASSPNGQGAETQYF	TGTGCCAGCAGCCCCAACGGACAGGGGGCAGAGACCCAGTACTTC
TRBV6-2/TRBV6-3	.	TRBJ1-1	.	15	CASSYWGGMNTEAFF	TGTGCCAGCAGTTACTGGGGGGGGATGAACACTGAAGCCTTCTTT
TRBV2	few	TRBJ2-3	.	14	CAGRGSPRTDTQYF	TGTGCCGGGCGGGGCAGTCCTCGCACAGATACGCAGTATTTT
TRBV5-4	few	TRBJ1-6	.	15	CASSSEENTDSPLHF	TGTGCCAGCAGCTCCGAAGAGAACACCGATTCACCCCTCCACTTT
TRBV7-8	many	TRBJ2-7	.	14	CASSFYRDTYEQYF	TGTGCCAGCAGCTTCTACCGGGACACATACGAGCAGTACTTC
TRBV27	.	TRBJ2-7	.	15	CASSLSRDTSYEQYF	TGTGCCAGCAGTTTATCTAGAGACACTTCCTACGAGCAGTACTTC
TRBV4-1	few	TRBJ2-7	.	15	CASSAIGTGSGEQYF	TGCGCCAGCAGCGCAATAGGAACCGGGTCTGGCGAGCAGTACTTC
TRBV12-3/TRBV12-4	.	TRBJ2-1	TRBD2	16	CASSSQTSGSYNEQFF	TGTGCCAGCAGTTCCCAGACTAGCGGCTCCTACAATGAGCAGTTCTTC
TRBV10-3	.	TRBJ1-3	.	15	CAISAWLAPENTIYF	TGTGCCATCAGTGCATGGCTGGCGCCGGAAAACACCATATATTTT
TRBV10-3	.	TRBJ1-3	TRBD1	17	CAISESLGQRSGNTIYF	TGTGCCATCAGTGAGTCTTTGGGACAGAGATCTGGAAACACCATATATTTT
TRBV12-3/TRBV12-4	.	TRBJ2-2	.	14	CASIAVQGGGELFF	TGTGCCAGCATTGCGGTCCAAGGGGGCGGGGAGCTGTTTTTT
TRBV7-9	few	TRBJ1-1	.	13	CASSPEGGREAFF	TGTGCCAGCAGCCCCGAGGGGGGACGAGAAGCTTTCTTT
TRBV7-9	few	TRBJ1-4	.	15	CASSLVQGSGEKLFF	TGTGCCAGCAGCTTAGTCCAGGGGAGCGGTGAAAAACTGTTTTTT
TRBV4-2	many	TRBJ1-5	.	16	CASSQDRGGANQPQHF	TGTGCCAGCAGCCAAGATCGGGGAGGGGCCAATCAGCCCCAGCATTTT
TRBV12-3/TRBV12-4	many	TRBJ1-1	TRBD1	15	CASSFGQGAGTEAFF	TGTGCCAGCAGTTTCGGACAGGGTGCGGGCACTGAAGCTTTCTTT
TRBV6-2/TRBV6-3	.	TRBJ2-1	.	15	CASSRDFPYRQEQFF	TGTGCCAGCAGCCGGGACTTTCCTTACAGACAGGAGCAGTTCTTC
TRBV7-8	many	TRBJ2-7	TRBD1	17	CASGGGAGGLRFYEQYF	TGTGCCAGCGGAGGGGGTGCAGGGGGCCTGCGGTTCTACGAGCAGTACTTC
TRBV28	.	TRBJ2-7	.	12	CASSLGGPEQYF	TGTGCCAGCAGTTTGGGAGGACCTGAGCAGTACTTC
TRBV12-3/TRBV12-4	.	TRBJ1-2	.	13	CASGMAGLYGYTF	TGTGCCAGCGGGATGGCAGGGCTCTATGGCTACACCTTC
TRBV19	.	TRBJ1-1	TRBD1	15	CASSIGTGGNTEAFF	TGTGCCAGTAGTATAGGAACAGGGGGCAACACTGAAGCTTTCTTT
TRBV12-3/TRBV12-4	few	TRBJ2-3	TRBD2	18	CASSLLAGGPEKTDTQYF	TGTGCCAGCAGCCTACTAGCGGGGGGGCCGGAGAAAACAGATACGCAGTATTTT
TRBV7-9	few	TRBJ1-1	.	11	CASTQGPSAFF	TGTGCCAGCACCCAGGGGCCATCAGCTTTCTTT
TRBV12-3/TRBV12-4	.	TRBJ1-1	.	15	CASNNPGQPNTEAFF	TGTGCCAGCAACAACCCCGGGCAGCCGAACACTGAAGCTTTCTTT
TRBV7-6	few	TRBJ2-2	TRBD1	14	CASSGDRDTGELFF	TGTGCCAGCAGCGGCGACAGGGACACCGGGGAGCTGTTTTTT
TRBV5-3	.	TRBJ2-7	TRBD1	13	CASSWGTGAEQYF	TGTGCCAGCAGCTGGGGGACAGGGGCCGAGCAGTACTTC
TRBV28	.	TRBJ1-5	TRBD1	14	CASQGTALNQPQHF	TGTGCCAGCCAAGGGACAGCCCTAAATCAGCCCCAGCATTTT
TRBV7-4	.	TRBJ2-1	.	17	CASSSPRQAPSYNEQFF	TGTGCCAGCAGCTCCCCTCGACAGGCACCCTCCTACAATGAGCAGTTCTTC
TRBV19	.	TRBJ1-6	TRBD1	18	CASKDLRSGTGGNSPLHF	TGTGCCAGTAAAGACCTTCGTTCCGGGACAGGGGGCAATTCACCCCTCCACTTT